This T cell receptor beta chain comes out of a study of immune evolution from preneoplasia to lung adenocarcinoma (dated by TCRdb to the early 2020s). For context, the study as a whole: HLA loss of heterozygosity was found in over 6% of AIS, around 15% of MIA and roughly 33% of ADC lesions, and in no AAH lesions. Sample size was based on specimen availability rather than a prior power calculation. The study combined immune gene expression, TCR sequencing and multiplex immunofluorescence to profile immune contexture across lung adenocarcinoma precursors and invasive adenocarcinoma. According to the study, around 100 samples were used for TCR sequencing. TCR sequencing data came from approximately 49 patients. The immune data were integrated with whole exome sequencing and methylation data obtained from the same cohort of nodules. In total, the cohort included 50 to 65 patients with pulmonary nodules, all of whom underwent surgical resection. POLYSOLVER was used to infer Class I HLA alleles from exome data, while LOHHLA was used to detect allele-specific HLA loss. Resected precursor lesions (AAH, AIS, MIA) and invasive adenocarcinomas were compared with paired morphologically normal lung tissue.

Between about 2013 and 2017, the patients underwent resection in either Japan or China. The histologic diagnosis of each case was independently confirmed on H&E slides by two lung cancer pathologists. Premalignant or tumor cells were enriched for nucleic acid extraction by macro-dissection performed after pathologic assessment. The AllPrep DNA/RNA FFPE Kit was used to isolate DNA from FFPE tissue. From the cysteine through the phenylalanine, the CDR3 covers 14 amino acids. Here the CDR3 DNA is all that survives: 42 bases in frame from base 1. The CDR1 and CDR2 encoded by the germline V gene are SGDLS and YYNGEE. The germline V and J ends show losses of 2 bases and 5 bases respectively, and no gene match explains 6 bases of the junction. What the authors observed across the whole study: Clonality was highest in normal lung, while later-stage lesions appeared to have lower clonality but higher T cell density and diversity. KRAS-mutant nodules showed the highest T cell clonality compared with EGFR-mutant or double wild-type lesions. The findings were based on association rather than direct causation, and larger cohorts with long-term follow-up and longitudinal biopsies were deemed needed. Because every patient came from Japan and China, how well the results apply to Western populations was uncertain. Normal lung had the highest top T cell clone frequencies, and these frequencies appeared to fall progressively from AAH through AIS, MIA and invasive adenocarcinoma.

The immunoSEQ hsTCRbeta Kit was used to sequence TCR beta CDR3 regions from DNA. In the authors' own workflow: The ImmunoSEQ Analyzer was used to analyse the TCR sequencing data. T cell clonality was calculated on productive rearrangements as 1 minus Pielou's evenness. To measure T cell diversity, the inverse Simpson index was applied to productive templates. T cell density was expressed as TCR beta template counts normalized to usable DNA, with usable DNA estimated by amplifying and sequencing housekeeping genes. Two-sided Kruskal-Wallis tests were used to compare TCR metrics between histologic stages. Imported from immuneACCESS, the table was reduced by TCRdb to in-frame sequences with V and J called. These copies leave out some clones; in studies compared against another copy, an unresolved V gene accounts for under half, and the cause of the remainder is not known. Clone size and the V and J calls come from that table; the DNA yielded D and trimming. The sample table records some 10,000 clones; more than 60% of these occur just once. In total, the top ten clones hold about 6.9% of the sample.

Of note for this clone: Its antigen specificity is not known. The input lacks base qualities; no much larger clone sits a single base away.

The chain joins TRBV9 to TRBJ1-2; TRBD1 matches 7 bases in the middle. The origin of this receptor is a person between 60 and 79 years old with lung adenocarcinoma. The sample was FFPE lung adenocarcinoma in situ tissue. What this sample's cell subset or site label stands for: preinvasive adenocarcinoma in situ (AIS). The CDR3: CASSVAGQTYGYTF. The nucleotides are TGTGCCAGCAGCGTGGCGGGACAGACATATGGCTACACCTTC.